This paragraph covers one TCR beta chain sequence. Its antigen is unknown. This was a deep-level run. Clones were sequenced by immunoSEQ multiplex PCR, and TCRdb holds only the in-frame ones, with some missing. The sample records more than 550,000 clones, 90% being singletons. The germline V gene has CDR1 MGHRA and CDR2 YSYEKL. Trimming at V came to 3 bases and at J to 4 bases, leaving 6 bases not matched to a gene. This CDR3 contains 17 residues. This specimen belongs to a study of shared clonotypes between healthy human individuals. Study-wide background: The plates for each donor numbered three CD4 naive, three CD4 memory, two CD8 naive and one CD8 memory. General study findings and limits: On the whole, naive subsets had larger estimated richness than memory subsets had.

The source material was memory CD8+ T cells from PBMCs. Subset noted: CD45RO+ cells pooled with CCR7-negative TemRA cells. This TCR derives from a man aged 18 to 29 in good health. Some clones in this sample may be carry-over from other donors' samples. The rearrangement links TRBV4-1 to TRBJ2-2, with TRBD2 identical over 12 bases. CDR3 residues: CASSQRTSGIGTGELFF. CDR3 DNA sequence: TGCGCCAGCAGCCAGAGGACTAGCGGGATTGGCACCGGGGAGCTGTTTTTT.